The sequence of this T cell receptor beta chain was determined in a study of immune characterization of retroperitoneal liposarcoma. From the PCR reads, TCRdb called clonotypes with MiXCR, one entry per CDR3 protein. The table has about 1,400 distinct CDR3 sequences, roughly 45% seen once. This clonotype was seen just once. The CDR3 has 13 amino acids. Per germline, CDR1 SGHNT and CDR2 YENEEA. The V end lost 5 bases, the J end lost 7 bases, and 12 bases lay between the germline ends. V is TRBV11-3 and J is TRBJ2-1, with no clear D. The specimen sequenced was tumor tissue. The origin of this receptor is a female donor with retroperitoneal liposarcoma. CDR3 sequence: CASSPTVRNEQFF. The CDR3 DNA follows: TGTGCCAGCAGCCCAACTGTCAGGAATGAGCAGTTCTTC.